This section outlines one T cell receptor beta chain sequence together with its context. The entry originates in a study of early T cells in non-severe SARS-CoV-2 infection. The V gene lost 0 bases and the J gene lost 7 bases, with 10 bases spanning the gap. CDR1 is DFQATT and CDR2 is SNEGSKA in the germline V gene (reference sequence). The CDR3 extends over 12 amino acids. TCRdb re-analysed the 5' RACE reads in MiXCR, keeping a single row per CDR3 protein. The sample shows about 84,000 distinct CDR3 sequences, about an eighth of them seen only once. The material sequenced was whole blood. This TCR was sampled from an adult who was a healthcare worker with PCR-confirmed SARS-CoV-2 infection or an uninfected control (not recorded which). V gene TRBV20-1 combines with J gene TRBJ2-7; D gene ambiguous. CDR3 residues: CSARDLPGEQYF. The CDR3 DNA is TGCAGTGCTAGAGATCTTCCAGGAGAGCAGTACTTC.